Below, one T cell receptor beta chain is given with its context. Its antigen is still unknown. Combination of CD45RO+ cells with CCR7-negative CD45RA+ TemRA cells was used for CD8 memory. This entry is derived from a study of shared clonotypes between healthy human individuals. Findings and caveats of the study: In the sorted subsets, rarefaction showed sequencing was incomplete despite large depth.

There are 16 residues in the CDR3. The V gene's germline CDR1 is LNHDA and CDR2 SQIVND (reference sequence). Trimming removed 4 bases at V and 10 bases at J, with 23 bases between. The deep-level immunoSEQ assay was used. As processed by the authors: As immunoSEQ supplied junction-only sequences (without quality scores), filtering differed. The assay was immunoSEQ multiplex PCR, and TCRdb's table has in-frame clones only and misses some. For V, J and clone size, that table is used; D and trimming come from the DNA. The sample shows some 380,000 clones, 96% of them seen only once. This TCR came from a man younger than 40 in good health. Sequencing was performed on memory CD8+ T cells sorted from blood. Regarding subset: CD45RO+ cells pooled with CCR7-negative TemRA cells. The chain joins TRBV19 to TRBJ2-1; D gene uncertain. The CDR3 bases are TGTGCCAGTAGTACTCAAAAGATGCCCGGATCGAGGGAGCAGTTCTTC. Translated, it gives CASSTQKMPGSREQFF.